This T cell receptor (beta chain) was captured by sequencing in a study of blood T cell repertoires in COVID-19. Looking at the study overall: Italy, Spain and the United States were the sources of the convalescent and acute COVID-19 samples. T cells, B-cell-depleted T cells, or PBMCs provided the cDNA or gDNA that served as material.

V gave up 2 bases and J gave up 6 bases, with 11 bases separating them. In germline, CDR1 is SGDLS, CDR2 YYNGEE. The CDR3 loop spans 13 amino acids. As originally analysed: Amplification from reference gene primers served as the basis for estimated nucleated cell counts. This table comes from immunoSEQ multiplex PCR, and its TCRdb copy is limited to in-frame clones, with some not included. V and J calls and clone size are copied from that table; D and trimming were computed from the DNA. The sample holds about 120,000 clones, around 86% seen once. This sequence originates from a man older than 75 with acute or convalescent COVID-19. Sequencing was performed on peripheral blood. The V call is TRBV9, the J call TRBJ1-1, with D unresolved. Written as DNA, the CDR3 is TGTGCCAGCAGCGTCAACGGGAAGGCTGAAGCTTTCTTT. It encodes CASSVNGKAEAFF.